This T cell receptor beta chain stems from a study of long-term antiretroviral therapy in people with HIV. At survey level, the immunoSEQ assay was run in its v3.0 version. This table comes from immunoSEQ multiplex PCR, and its TCRdb copy is limited to in-frame clones, with some not included. This table has about 24,000 clones, approximately 95% appearing once. Every one of the donors gave at least one pre-ART PBMC sample and at least two post-ART PBMC samples. Germline loops: CDR1 SEHNR, CDR2 FQNEAQ (reference sequence). V lost 6 bases and J 3 bases, leaving 20 bases between the germline ends. The CDR3 sequence is 16 residues long.

The source was unsorted PBMCs, collected less than 5 years after starting antiretroviral therapy. This chain uses TRBV7-9 with TRBJ1-2; D is uncertain. This receptor was identified in a woman between 50 and 59 years old with HIV. The CDR3 loop reads CASSYVLPPVHYGYTF. CDR3 bases: TGTGCCAGCAGTTACGTCCTACCACCAGTCCACTATGGCTACACCTTC.